Shown below are 5 T cell receptor beta chains from a single sample sequenced in a study of response to subunit inactivated influenza vaccine. TCRdb independently ran MiXCR on the RT-PCR reads; one entry per CDR3 protein. The table has approximately 730,000 distinct CDR3 sequences, about 15% seen once. The sample here was PBMCs from blood, taken 14 days before vaccination. These receptors were obtained from a man between 50 and 59 years old who received an inactivated influenza vaccine.

This clonotype was seen a handful of times. V and J are TRBV10-2 and TRBJ2-5; 11 bases fit TRBD2. Unmatched junction bases numbered 7, after V lost 3 bases and J lost 4 bases. Germline V lookup: CDR1 WSHSY, CDR2 SAAADI. This CDR3 comprises 16 residues. The CDR3 region is CASSDALTSGAETQYF. The CDR3 nucleotides are TGCGCCAGCAGTGACGCCCTGACTAGCGGGGCAGAGACCCAGTACTTC.

The CDR3 spells CASSPAVWLYEQFF. In DNA, the CDR3 is TGTGCCAGCAGCCCCGCGGTTTGGTTGTATGAGCAGTTCTTC. The J gene is TRBJ2-1, the V gene TRBV7-2, with no clear D. Germline V gives CDR1 SGHTA, CDR2 FQGNSA. This CDR3 is 14 amino acids long. V was cut by 5 bases and J by 8 bases, with 16 bases left in between.

This clonotype came up a few times. V gene TRBV4-1 combines with J gene TRBJ1-2; D may be TRBD1 (6 bases). CDR1 MGHRA and CDR2 YSYEKL come from the germline V gene. With 2 bases removed from V and 6 bases from J, the gap between germline ends came to 16 bases. The CDR3 totals 15 residues. This chain's CDR3 is CASSQLTGRDDGYTF. In DNA form, the CDR3 reads TGCGCCAGCAGCCAACTAACAGGGAGGGATGATGGCTACACCTTC.

This clonotype was counted at least ten times. The chain has TRBV27 and TRBJ2-1, with unresolved D. The CDR3 is 17 amino acids. Germline CDR1 reads MNHEY; CDR2 reads SMNVEV (reference sequence). The ends were cut back, 5 bases at V and 0 bases at J, with 17 bases in the middle. This CDR3 is CASSPSRRYSSYNEQFF. The CDR3, as DNA: TGTGCCAGCAGTCCCAGTAGACGTTATAGCTCCTACAATGAGCAGTTCTTC.

This clonotype has only a few counts. The V and J genes are TRBV5-5 and TRBJ2-3; D not certain. Germline CDR1 SGHKS, CDR2 YYEKEE (reference sequence). CDR3 length equals 13 residues. Trimming took 0 bases from V and 5 from J, leaving 7 bases between them. CDR3 sequence reads: CASSLDLVDTQYF. For the CDR3, the DNA is TGTGCCAGCAGCTTGGATCTCGTAGATACGCAGTATTTT.